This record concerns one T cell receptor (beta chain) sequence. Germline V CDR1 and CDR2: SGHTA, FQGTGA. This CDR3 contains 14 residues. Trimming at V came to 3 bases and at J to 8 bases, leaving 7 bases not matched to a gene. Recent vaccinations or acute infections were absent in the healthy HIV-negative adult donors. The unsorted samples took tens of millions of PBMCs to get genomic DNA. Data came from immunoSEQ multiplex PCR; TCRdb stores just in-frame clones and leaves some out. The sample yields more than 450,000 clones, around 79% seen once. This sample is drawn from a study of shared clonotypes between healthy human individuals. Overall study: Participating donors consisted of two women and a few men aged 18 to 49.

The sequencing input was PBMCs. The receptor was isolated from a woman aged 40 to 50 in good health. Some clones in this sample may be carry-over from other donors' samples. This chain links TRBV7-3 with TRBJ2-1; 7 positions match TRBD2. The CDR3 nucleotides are TGTGCCAGCAGCTTGGGGGGGAATTTCGATGAGCAGTTCTTC. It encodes CASSLGGNFDEQFF.